A selection of T cell receptor beta chains follows, all from one sample in a study of neurological immune-mediated disorders. TCRdb re-called the 5' RACE reads with MiXCR, one entry per CDR3 protein. The table lists 25,000 to 35,000 distinct CDR3 sequences, about an eighth of them singletons, with approximately 5.4% in the top ten. Sequencing used CD4+ T cells from blood. These receptors were collected from a female donor with HTLV-1-associated myelopathy (HAM/TSP). CDR3s include the opening cysteine and the closing phenylalanine or tryptophan. A D gene is named only where the DNA matches it firmly. Not all rows give a size; the values are once, few, many and, for expanded clones, a class.

CDR3 DNA: TGTGCCAGCAGTTACGGGAGGGGGTCTGGAAACACCATATATTTT
CDR3 protein: CASSYGRGSGNTIYF
J gene: TRBJ1-3
clone size: many
V gene: TRBV6-6
D gene: -

CDR3 DNA: TGCGCCAGCAGCTTGTCGGGGGCAGCTAACTATGGCTACACCTTC
CDR3 protein: CASSLSGAANYGYTF
J gene: TRBJ1-2
clone size: -
V gene: TRBV5-1
D gene: -

CDR3 DNA: TGCAGTGCTTCGACAGGAACGGAGACCCAGTACTTC
CDR3 protein: CSASTGTETQYF
J gene: TRBJ2-5
clone size: many
V gene: TRBV20-1
D gene: -

CDR3 DNA: TGTGCCAGCAGCTTAGCGGGAGCCGATACGCAGTATTTT
CDR3 protein: CASSLAGADTQYF
J gene: TRBJ2-3
clone size: -
V gene: TRBV7-2
D gene: -

CDR3 DNA: TGTGCCAGCAGTACGCAGCTCGGCGGGTACGAGAAGTACTTC
CDR3 protein: CASSTQLGGYEKYF
J gene: TRBJ2-7
clone size: once
V gene: TRBV6-5
D gene: -

CDR3 DNA: TGTGCCAGCAGTCACGGACGGAACTATGGCTACACCTTC
CDR3 protein: CASSHGRNYGYTF
J gene: TRBJ1-2
clone size: many
V gene: TRBV6-5
D gene: -

CDR3 DNA: TGTGCCAGCAGCGGGACAGGTCGAAATGAGCAGTTCTTC
CDR3 protein: CASSGTGRNEQFF
J gene: TRBJ2-1
clone size: many
V gene: TRBV12-3/TRBV12-4
D gene: TRBD1

CDR3 DNA: TGTGCCAGCAGTTACGTGGGGGCGGGGTATGAGCAGTTCTTC
CDR3 protein: CASSYVGAGYEQFF
J gene: TRBJ2-1
clone size: many
V gene: TRBV6-5
D gene: -

CDR3 DNA: TGTGCCAGCAGCTTAAGCGGGGCCACAGATACGCAGTATTTT
CDR3 protein: CASSLSGATDTQYF
J gene: TRBJ2-3
clone size: many
V gene: TRBV7-8
D gene: TRBD2

CDR3 DNA: TGTGCCAGCAGGGGGTTTGGCAATCAGCCCCAGCATTTT
CDR3 protein: CASRGFGNQPQHF
J gene: TRBJ1-5
clone size: -
V gene: TRBV7-8
D gene: -

CDR3 DNA: TGTGCCAGCAGCTTCTTAGCGGGAGCCAACAATGAGCAGTTCTTC
CDR3 protein: CASSFLAGANNEQFF
J gene: TRBJ2-1
clone size: many
V gene: TRBV7-8
D gene: TRBD2

CDR3 DNA: TGTGCCAGCAGCCCCCGGGGGTCCGGGACTACCACAGATACGCAGTATTTT
CDR3 protein: CASSPRGSGTTTDTQYF
J gene: TRBJ2-3
clone size: many
V gene: TRBV7-3
D gene: TRBD2

CDR3 DNA: -
CDR3 protein: CASSFYICSAGAGVRTSGFYEQYF
J gene: TRBJ2-7
clone size: -
V gene: TRBV7-2
D gene: -

CDR3 DNA: TGTGCCAGCAGCCAGGACGGCTATGGCTACACCTTC
CDR3 protein: CASSQDGYGYTF
J gene: TRBJ1-2
clone size: many
V gene: TRBV7-9
D gene: -

CDR3 DNA: TGTGCCAGCAGTGGTCCGACAGGGGTGTATGAAAAACTGTTTTTT
CDR3 protein: CASSGPTGVYEKLFF
J gene: TRBJ1-4
clone size: many
V gene: TRBV12-3/TRBV12-4
D gene: TRBD1

CDR3 DNA: TGCAGTGCTAGAGGTGCGAGCGGGAGGGGGTACGAGCAGTACTTC
CDR3 protein: CSARGASGRGYEQYF
J gene: TRBJ2-7
clone size: many
V gene: TRBV20-1
D gene: TRBD2

CDR3 DNA: TGTGCCAGCAGCGTAGGTCGAGCGGGGGGCCACACAGATACGCAGTATTTT
CDR3 protein: CASSVGRAGGHTDTQYF
J gene: TRBJ2-3
clone size: many
V gene: TRBV9
D gene: TRBD2

CDR3 DNA: TGTGCCAGCCCAGGGACCTACGAGCAGTACTTC
CDR3 protein: CASPGTYEQYF
J gene: TRBJ2-7
clone size: -
V gene: TRBV6-2/TRBV6-3
D gene: -

CDR3 DNA: TGTGCCAGTAGCCCCTCTGGGCTAGCGGGAGGGCTAGGGGACTACGAGCAGTACTTC
CDR3 protein: CASSPSGLAGGLGDYEQYF
J gene: TRBJ2-7
clone size: many
V gene: TRBV19
D gene: TRBD2

CDR3 DNA: TGCAGTGCTAGGTTGTGGGGTGTGTACGAGCAGTACTTC
CDR3 protein: CSARLWGVYEQYF
J gene: TRBJ2-7
clone size: many
V gene: TRBV20-1
D gene: -

CDR3 DNA: TGCGCCAGCAGCATGCCCTTTAGCGGGGGGGCCGACGATACGCAGTATTTT
CDR3 protein: CASSMPFSGGADDTQYF
J gene: TRBJ2-3
clone size: many
V gene: TRBV10-2
D gene: TRBD2

CDR3 DNA: TGTGCCAGCAGCTTAGGGGCTAGCGGGTGGTACGAGCAGTACTTC
CDR3 protein: CASSLGASGWYEQYF
J gene: TRBJ2-7
clone size: many
V gene: TRBV5-6
D gene: TRBD2

CDR3 DNA: TGCAGTGCTAGGGCCTTGAATGAGGAAAAACTGTTTTTT
CDR3 protein: CSARALNEEKLFF
J gene: TRBJ1-4
clone size: many
V gene: TRBV20-1
D gene: -

CDR3 DNA: TGCGCCAGCAGCCCACAGGGAAATATCCCCTACGAGCAGTACTTC
CDR3 protein: CASSPQGNIPYEQYF
J gene: TRBJ2-7
clone size: many
V gene: TRBV5-1
D gene: -

CDR3 DNA: TGTGCCAGCAGCTCCACTGGCCGCGGGACAGGGTCCTACGAGCAGTACTTC
CDR3 protein: CASSSTGRGTGSYEQYF
J gene: TRBJ2-7
clone size: many
V gene: TRBV5-6
D gene: TRBD1

CDR3 DNA: TGTGCCAGCAGTTTGGGGAGGGGGGACCGCAATGAGCAGTTCTTC
CDR3 protein: CASSLGRGDRNEQFF
J gene: TRBJ2-1
clone size: many
V gene: TRBV28
D gene: -

CDR3 DNA: TGCAGTGCTAGAGATCTAGGAGGGGCCCCAGATACGCAGTATTTT
CDR3 protein: CSARDLGGAPDTQYF
J gene: TRBJ2-3
clone size: many
V gene: TRBV20-1
D gene: -

CDR3 DNA: TGCAGTGCTAGACTAGCGGGGGGGGGTACGCAGTATTTT
CDR3 protein: CSARLAGGGTQYF
J gene: TRBJ2-3
clone size: many
V gene: TRBV20-1
D gene: TRBD2

CDR3 DNA: TGTGCCAGCAGCCTAGCGGGAGTTTCGGTAGATACGCAGTATTTT
CDR3 protein: CASSLAGVSVDTQYF
J gene: TRBJ2-3
clone size: many
V gene: TRBV3-1
D gene: TRBD2

CDR3 DNA: TGTGCCAGCAGCCCGTCTCCCTTGGTCCGTTACAATGAGCAGTTCTTC
CDR3 protein: CASSPSPLVRYNEQFF
J gene: TRBJ2-1
clone size: many
V gene: TRBV3-1
D gene: -

CDR3 DNA: TGCGCCAGCAGCTCGGAAACCGGGGCAGGGAATAACTACGAGCAGTACTTC
CDR3 protein: CASSSETGAGNNYEQYF
J gene: TRBJ2-7
clone size: many
V gene: TRBV5-1
D gene: -

CDR3 DNA: TGTGCCAGCAGTGAAGGGACAAGTACACTTATGAACACTGAAGCTTTCTTT
CDR3 protein: CASSEGTSTLMNTEAFF
J gene: TRBJ1-1
clone size: many
V gene: TRBV6-1
D gene: -

CDR3 DNA: TGTGCCAGCAAGGTCGGCGGACTTCAAGAGACCCAGTACTTC
CDR3 protein: CASKVGGLQETQYF
J gene: TRBJ2-5
clone size: many
V gene: TRBV3-1
D gene: -

CDR3 DNA: TGTGCCAGCAGTTTCTCCACAGGGACCACCATATATTTT
CDR3 protein: CASSFSTGTTIYF
J gene: TRBJ1-3
clone size: many
V gene: TRBV27
D gene: -

CDR3 DNA: TGTGCCAGCAGCCAAGTTGGGGCAGGCTACGAGCAGTACTTC
CDR3 protein: CASSQVGAGYEQYF
J gene: TRBJ2-7
clone size: many
V gene: TRBV14
D gene: -

CDR3 DNA: TGCGCCAGCAGCGTCGCGGGGAGCTCCTACAATGAGCAGTTCTTC
CDR3 protein: CASSVAGSSYNEQFF
J gene: TRBJ2-1
clone size: many
V gene: TRBV5-1
D gene: -

CDR3 DNA: TGTGCCAGCAGTGCCCGGGACAGCCCCTACGAGCAGTACTTC
CDR3 protein: CASSARDSPYEQYF
J gene: TRBJ2-7
clone size: many
V gene: TRBV6-1
D gene: TRBD1

CDR3 DNA: TGTGCCAGCAGCCGAACTAGCGGCACCGGGGAGCTGTTTTTT
CDR3 protein: CASSRTSGTGELFF
J gene: TRBJ2-2
clone size: many
V gene: TRBV12-3/TRBV12-4
D gene: TRBD2

CDR3 DNA: TGTGCCGTCAGAGGGGAACTTAGCAATCAGCCCCAGCATTTT
CDR3 protein: CAVRGELSNQPQHF
J gene: TRBJ1-5
clone size: many
V gene: TRBV10-3
D gene: -

CDR3 DNA: TGTGCCAGCAGTCGAGACTCAGCTGGGGCCAAAAACATTCAGTACTTC
CDR3 protein: CASSRDSAGAKNIQYF
J gene: TRBJ2-4
clone size: many
V gene: TRBV6-5
D gene: -

CDR3 DNA: TGTGCCAGCAGCCAACACCACACAGATACGCAGTATTTT
CDR3 protein: CASSQHHTDTQYF
J gene: TRBJ2-3
clone size: many
V gene: TRBV3-1
D gene: -

CDR3 DNA: TGTGCCAGCAGCCCCAGGACAGGGGTTGTTTCACCCCTCCACTTT
CDR3 protein: CASSPRTGVVSPLHF
J gene: TRBJ1-6
clone size: many
V gene: TRBV9
D gene: TRBD1

CDR3 DNA: TGTGCCAACAGGTGGGCGGTCCGCACAGATACGCAGTATTTT
CDR3 protein: CANRWAVRTDTQYF
J gene: TRBJ2-3
clone size: once
V gene: TRBV2
D gene: -

CDR3 DNA: TGTGCCAGCAGGCAAGATACTGGGGACACTGAAGCTTTCTTT
CDR3 protein: CASRQDTGDTEAFF
J gene: TRBJ1-1
clone size: many
V gene: TRBV2
D gene: -

CDR3 DNA: TGTGCCAGCACCAGGGCCTGGGTGAGGGAGACCCAGTACTTC
CDR3 protein: CASTRAWVRETQYF
J gene: TRBJ2-5
clone size: few
V gene: TRBV6-1
D gene: -

CDR3 DNA: TGCGCCAGCAGCCTGGGTCGGATGGGGGTAATCTATAATTCACCCCTCCACTTT
CDR3 protein: CASSLGRMGVIYNSPLHF
J gene: TRBJ1-6
clone size: many
V gene: TRBV5-1
D gene: -

CDR3 DNA: TGTGCCAGCAGTTTTATCCAAGAGACCCAGTACTTC
CDR3 protein: CASSFIQETQYF
J gene: TRBJ2-5
clone size: many
V gene: TRBV12-3/TRBV12-4
D gene: -

CDR3 DNA: TGTGCCAGTAGGGAACAGGGGCGCGGCTACACCTTC
CDR3 protein: CASREQGRGYTF
J gene: TRBJ1-2
clone size: many
V gene: TRBV19
D gene: TRBD1